Following are 25 T cell receptor beta chains from one sample sequenced in a study of cytomegalovirus exposure and HLA in healthy donors. The PCR made use of 60 Vbeta and 13 Jbeta primers. Profiled with immunoSEQ multiplex PCR; TCRdb holds only in-frame clones, not every one. Among 180,000 or so clones listed, around four fifths were seen once. The source material was PBMCs. Source of these receptors: a female donor in good health and CMV-seronegative.

The CDR3 spells CASSLGPSADTQYF. CDR3 DNA: TGTGCCAGCAGCTTAGGGCCAAGTGCAGATACGCAGTATTTT. V is TRBV11-2 and J is TRBJ2-3; D call uncertain. The germline CDR1 and CDR2 sequences are SGHAT and FQNNGV. This CDR3 is 14 amino acids long. Trimming removed 1 base from V and 4 bases from J, with 9 bases in between. Drawing the rest from reference TRBV11-2 and TRBJ2-3, the complete variable domain is EAGVAQSPRYKIIEKRQSVAFWCNPISGHATLYWYQQILGQGPKLLIQFQNNGVVDDSQLPKDRFSAERLKGVDSTLKIQPAKLEDSAVYLCASSLGPSADTQYFGPGTRLTVL.

J is TRBJ1-4 and V is TRBV6-1; 8 bases map to TRBD1. The J segment lost 8 bases and the V segment lost 0 bases, leaving 5 bases of the junction unmatched. The V gene's germline CDR1 is MNHNS and CDR2 SASEGT. The CDR3 loop spans 15 amino acids. CDR3 in amino acids: CASSEAQGAGEKLFF. The CDR3, as DNA: TGTGCCAGCAGTGAAGCGCAGGGGGCCGGAGAAAAACTGTTTTTT.

This clone has more than one count but fewer than ten. This sequence joins TRBV6-5 and TRBJ1-2; TRBD1 is a possible D gene (6 bases). This CDR3 contains 15 residues. V was cut by 0 bases and J by 3 bases, with 11 bases left in between. The germline V gene encodes CDR1 MNHEY and CDR2 SVGAGI. The CDR3 region is CASSYSRGGDYGYTF. CDR3 sequence (DNA): TGTGCCAGCAGTTACTCGAGGGGGGGAGACTATGGCTACACCTTC.

The chain employs TRBV19 and TRBJ2-3, with unresolved D. This CDR3 contains 14 residues. The germline gives CDR1 LNHDA, CDR2 SQIVND (reference sequence). V was shortened by 2 bases and J by 4 bases, with 10 bases between the two germline ends. CDR3 in DNA: TGTGCCAGTAGTATATTTAGCAGTGCAGATACGCAGTATTTT. Protein: CASSIFSSADTQYF.

This clone has a handful of counts. The V and J genes are TRBV6-5 and TRBJ1-1; no clear D. V gave up 8 bases and J gave up 1 base, with 5 bases separating them. The germline CDR1 and CDR2 sequences are MNHEY and SVGAGI. This CDR3 comprises 11 residues. In nucleotides, the CDR3 is TGTGCCAGCCGGGAGAACACTGAAGCTTTCTTT. Translated: CASRENTEAFF.

This clone was found once. This CDR3 is CASSVAGGSSYNEQFF. For the CDR3, the DNA is TGTGCCAGCAGCGTAGCGGGAGGGTCCTCCTACAATGAGCAGTTCTTC. The V and J genes are TRBV9 and TRBJ2-1; TRBD2 agrees at 8 bases. The CDR3 loop spans 16 amino acids. Trimming cost V 0 bases and J 0 bases; bases outside gene matches: 2. Germline V gene sequence: CDR1 SGDLS, CDR2 YYNGEE.

This clone appeared once. The chain is built from TRBV11-2 and TRBJ2-5, with 8 positions matching TRBD2. The trim removed 10 bases at V and 7 bases at J, leaving 17 bases unmatched. This CDR3 has 15 residues. CDR1 SGHAT and CDR2 FQNNGV come from the germline V gene. Written as DNA, the CDR3 is TGTGCCACCAGGATTGGCGGGGGCCGGGAGGGGACCCAGTACTTC. Its protein is CATRIGGGREGTQYF.

This sequence joins TRBV9 and TRBJ2-1, with a weak D call TRBD2 (5 bases). The CDR3 length is 15 residues. Trimming shortened V by 0 bases and J by 3 bases, and 10 bases separated the two germline ends. Germline values: CDR1 SGDLS, CDR2 YYNGEE. The CDR3 sequence is CASSVDSGIYNEQFF. In DNA form, the CDR3 reads TGTGCCAGCAGCGTAGATTCCGGGATCTACAATGAGCAGTTCTTC.

The chain combines TRBV7-8 with TRBJ1-3; D is undetermined. Germline CDR1 reads SGHVS; CDR2 reads FQNEAQ. Trimming cost V 1 base and J 0 bases, with 4 bases left between them. The CDR3 runs 14 residues. CDR3 sequence reads: CASSLGSSGNTIYF. DNA for the CDR3: TGTGCCAGCAGCTTAGGGAGCTCTGGAAACACCATATATTTT.

The chain combines TRBV15 with TRBJ2-5; a weak D match, TRBD1 (6 bases). This CDR3 is 13 amino acids long. The V and J ends lost 5 bases and 3 bases respectively, with 10 bases between them. The germline V gene encodes CDR1 LNHNV and CDR2 YYDKDF (reference sequence). CDR3 sequence reads: CATSPGAEETQYF. CDR3 nucleotides: TGTGCCACCAGCCCAGGGGCAGAAGAGACCCAGTACTTC.

This chain connects TRBV5-1 to TRBJ1-5; TRBD1 aligns across 7 bases. This CDR3 has 15 amino acids. Looked up from germline, CDR1 is SGHRS and CDR2 is YFSETQ. The V segment lost 5 bases and the J segment 0 bases; nucleotides outside the gene matches: 5. Here the CDR3 reads CASRSGTDSNQPQHF. The CDR3 bases are TGCGCCAGCAGGTCCGGGACAGATAGCAATCAGCCCCAGCATTTT. Drawing the rest from reference TRBV5-1 and TRBJ1-5, the complete variable domain is KAGVTQTPRYLIKTRGQQVTLSCSPISGHRSVSWYQQTPGQGLQFLFEYFSETQRNKGNFPGRFSGRQFSNSRSEMNVSTLELGDSALYLCASRSGTDSNQPQHFGDGTRLSIL.

This clone was recorded once. J is TRBJ1-2 and V is TRBV7-8; tentative D call: TRBD1 (6 bases). From germline, CDR1 is SGHVS and CDR2 FQNEAQ. The V and J ends lost 4 bases and 6 bases respectively, with 21 bases between them. The CDR3 contains 16 residues. CDR3 nucleotide sequence: TGTGCCAGCAGCTCGAGCGGAGCGTTAGGGGGAGATGGCTACACCTTC. It encodes CASSSSGALGGDGYTF. Using reference TRBV7-8 and TRBJ1-2 for the parts outside the CDR3, the full variable domain is GAGVSQSPRYKVAKRGQDVALRCDPISGHVSLFWYQQALGQGPEFLTYFQNEAQLDKSGLPSDRFFAERPEGSVSTLKIQRTQQEDSAVYLCASSSSGALGGDGYTFGSGTRLTVV.

This chain uses TRBV7-3 with TRBJ2-3; D ambiguous. The CDR3 is made up of 15 amino acids. The V gene lost 5 bases and the J gene lost 3 bases, with 15 bases spanning the gap. From germline, CDR1 is SGHTA and CDR2 FQGTGA. For the CDR3, the DNA is TGTGCCAGCAGCCCGAATGGGCAGAAAACAGATACGCAGTATTTT. Amino acids: CASSPNGQKTDTQYF.

V is TRBV4-1 and J is TRBJ1-2, with D maybe TRBD1 (5 bases). Trimming cost V 0 bases and J 4 bases, with 9 bases left between them. The CDR3 spans 14 residues. Germline V gene sequence: CDR1 MGHRA, CDR2 YSYEKL. The CDR3 coding sequence is TGCGCCAGCAGCCAAGAGGAGGGGATCTATGGCTACACCTTC. This translates into CASSQEEGIYGYTF.

The chain carries TRBV7-3 and TRBJ2-2; 10 bases align to TRBD1. The germline V gene encodes CDR1 SGHTA and CDR2 FQGTGA. The junction had 6 bases not matched to a gene; V was cut back by 5 bases and J by 3 bases. This CDR3 is built from 16 residues. The CDR3 spells CASSKRQGADTGELFF. CDR3 DNA sequence: TGTGCCAGCAGCAAGCGACAGGGGGCTGACACCGGGGAGCTGTTTTTT.

This clone showed up just once. The chain employs TRBV7-2 and TRBJ2-3, with 8 bases fitting TRBD2. The CDR3 consists of 16 residues. Germline-derived CDR1 and CDR2 are SGHTA and FQGNSA. With 4 bases clipped from V and 4 bases from J, the junction kept 10 bases outside the gene matches. This CDR3 reads CASSYLSGLVADTQYF. The CDR3 DNA is TGTGCCAGCAGCTACTTATCGGGACTAGTAGCAGATACGCAGTATTTT. Full variable domain (outside the CDR3, taken from reference TRBV7-2 and TRBJ2-3): GAGVSQSPSNKVTEKGKDVELRCDPISGHTALYWYRQSLGQGLEFLIYFQGNSAPDKSGLPSDRFSAERTGGSVSTLTIQRTQQEDSAVYLCASSYLSGLVADTQYFGPGTRLTVL.

This clone was observed a few times. V gene TRBV5-1 combines with J gene TRBJ2-5, with 7 bases that match TRBD2. CDR1 and CDR2 (germline): SGHRS, YFSETQ. The V gene end was trimmed by 4 bases and the J gene end by 5 bases; junction bases not matched to a gene: 2. The CDR3 has 12 amino acids. The CDR3 DNA follows: TGCGCCAGCAGCCCCGGGGGGGAGACCCAGTACTTC. Its translation is CASSPGGETQYF.

The chain has TRBV30 and TRBJ1-1; no clear D gene. Trimming removed 0 bases at V and 7 bases at J, with 9 bases between. This CDR3 is built from 12 residues. CDR1 is GTSNPN and CDR2 is SVGIG in the germline V gene (reference sequence). The CDR3 here is CAWSVGRYEAFF. The CDR3 DNA follows: TGTGCCTGGAGTGTAGGCAGGTATGAAGCTTTCTTT.

The count of this clone is one. This rearrangement joins TRBV5-1 to TRBJ2-7, with TRBD2 identical over 10 bases. J gave up 2 bases and V 0 bases, and 2 bases lay outside the gene matches. CDR3 length: 15 residues. Germline V gives CDR1 SGHRS, CDR2 YFSETQ. In DNA form, the CDR3 reads TGCGCCAGCAGCTTGGGTACTAGCGGGACCTACGAGCAGTACTTC. Translated: CASSLGTSGTYEQYF.

This chain uses TRBV21-1 with TRBJ2-1; TRBD2 was called by the table and not checked on the DNA. TRBV21-1 is deemed a pseudogene. This CDR3 is 18 amino acids long. The CDR3 spells CASSKVPSGSGTYNEQFF. The CDR3 DNA reads as TGTGCCAGCAGCAAAGTTCCTTCGGGGAGCGGGACCTACAATGAGCAGTTCTTC.

For the CDR3, the DNA is TGTGCCAGCAGTTTATCAAATCCGGGACAGGGCTCCACTGAAGCTTTCTTT. Translating gives CASSLSNPGQGSTEAFF. The gene calls are TRBV27 and TRBJ1-1; 9 bases map to TRBD1. With 0 bases clipped from V and 4 bases from J, the junction kept 9 bases outside the gene matches. Germline-derived CDR1 and CDR2 are MNHEY and SMNVEV (reference sequence). The CDR3 has 17 residues.

This clone was picked up a small number of times. The V gene is TRBV6-6, the J gene TRBJ1-6, with 8 nucleotides matching TRBD1. The CDR3 has 14 amino acids. V dropped 5 bases and J dropped 7; count of bases not matched to a gene: 4. Germline-derived CDR1 and CDR2 are MNHNY and SVGAGI (reference sequence). As DNA, the CDR3 is TGTGCCAGCAGTGCAGGGGGCGCGAATTCACCCCTCCACTTT. Its protein is CASSAGGANSPLHF.

V is TRBV2 and J is TRBJ1-3; 10 positions match TRBD1. The length of the CDR3 is 15 residues. V was pared by 7 bases and J by 4 bases, with 7 bases of the junction left unmatched. Germline CDR1 reads SNHLY; CDR2 reads FYNNEI. CDR3 sequence (DNA): TGTGCCAGCAACCGACAGGGGGCTGCAGGAAACACCATATATTTT. It codes for CASNRQGAAGNTIYF.

This clone was seen only a few times. The CDR3 loop is CASSETASYEQYF. As DNA, the CDR3 is TGTGCCAGCAGTGAAACTGCCTCCTACGAGCAGTACTTC. The gene calls are TRBV25-1 and TRBJ2-7, with D unclear. The CDR3 extends over 13 amino acids. CDR1 is MGHDK and CDR2 is SYGVNS in the germline V gene. Trimming left V 2 bases short and J 0 bases short, with 5 bases between.

In DNA, the CDR3 is TGTGCCTGGAGTGGACAGGGGTATGGCTACACCTTC. As protein: CAWSGQGYGYTF. V usage is TRBV30 and J usage is TRBJ1-2, with 8 bases matching TRBD1. Germline CDR1 is GTSNPN and CDR2 is SVGIG (reference sequence). V trimming: 1 base; J trimming: 5 bases; junction bases outside the gene matches: 0. The CDR3 spans 12 residues.